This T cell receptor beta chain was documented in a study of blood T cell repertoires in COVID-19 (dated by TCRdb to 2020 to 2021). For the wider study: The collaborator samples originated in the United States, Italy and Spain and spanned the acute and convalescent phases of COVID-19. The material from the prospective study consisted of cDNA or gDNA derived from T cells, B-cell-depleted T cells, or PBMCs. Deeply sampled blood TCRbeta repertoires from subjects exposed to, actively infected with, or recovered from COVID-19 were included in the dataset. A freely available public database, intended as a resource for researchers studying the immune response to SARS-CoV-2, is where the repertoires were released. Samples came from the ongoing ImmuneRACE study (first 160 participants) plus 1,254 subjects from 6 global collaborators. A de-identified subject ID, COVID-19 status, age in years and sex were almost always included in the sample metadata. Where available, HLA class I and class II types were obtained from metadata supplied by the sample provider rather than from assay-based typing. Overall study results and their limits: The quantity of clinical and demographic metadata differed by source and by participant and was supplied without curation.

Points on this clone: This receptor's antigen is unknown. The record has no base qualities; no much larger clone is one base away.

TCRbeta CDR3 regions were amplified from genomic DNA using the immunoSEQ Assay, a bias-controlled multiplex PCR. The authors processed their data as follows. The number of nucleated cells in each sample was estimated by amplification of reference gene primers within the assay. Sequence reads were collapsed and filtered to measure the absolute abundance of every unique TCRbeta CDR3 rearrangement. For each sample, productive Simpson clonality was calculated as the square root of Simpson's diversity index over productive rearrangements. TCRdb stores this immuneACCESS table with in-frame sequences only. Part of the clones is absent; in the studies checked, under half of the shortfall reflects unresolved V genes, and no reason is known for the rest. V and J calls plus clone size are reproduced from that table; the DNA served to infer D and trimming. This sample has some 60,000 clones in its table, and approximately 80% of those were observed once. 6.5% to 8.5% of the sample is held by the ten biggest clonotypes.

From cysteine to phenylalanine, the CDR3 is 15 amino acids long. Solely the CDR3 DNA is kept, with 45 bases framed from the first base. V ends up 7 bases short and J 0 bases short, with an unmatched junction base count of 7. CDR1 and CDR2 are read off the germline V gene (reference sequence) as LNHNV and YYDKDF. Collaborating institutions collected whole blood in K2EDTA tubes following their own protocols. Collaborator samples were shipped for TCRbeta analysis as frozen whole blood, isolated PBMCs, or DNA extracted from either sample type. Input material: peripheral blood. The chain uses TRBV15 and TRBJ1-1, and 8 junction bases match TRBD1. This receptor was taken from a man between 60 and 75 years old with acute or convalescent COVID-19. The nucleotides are TGTGCCACCACCCCATGGACAGGGATGAACACTGAAGCTTTCTTT. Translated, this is CATTPWTGMNTEAFF.